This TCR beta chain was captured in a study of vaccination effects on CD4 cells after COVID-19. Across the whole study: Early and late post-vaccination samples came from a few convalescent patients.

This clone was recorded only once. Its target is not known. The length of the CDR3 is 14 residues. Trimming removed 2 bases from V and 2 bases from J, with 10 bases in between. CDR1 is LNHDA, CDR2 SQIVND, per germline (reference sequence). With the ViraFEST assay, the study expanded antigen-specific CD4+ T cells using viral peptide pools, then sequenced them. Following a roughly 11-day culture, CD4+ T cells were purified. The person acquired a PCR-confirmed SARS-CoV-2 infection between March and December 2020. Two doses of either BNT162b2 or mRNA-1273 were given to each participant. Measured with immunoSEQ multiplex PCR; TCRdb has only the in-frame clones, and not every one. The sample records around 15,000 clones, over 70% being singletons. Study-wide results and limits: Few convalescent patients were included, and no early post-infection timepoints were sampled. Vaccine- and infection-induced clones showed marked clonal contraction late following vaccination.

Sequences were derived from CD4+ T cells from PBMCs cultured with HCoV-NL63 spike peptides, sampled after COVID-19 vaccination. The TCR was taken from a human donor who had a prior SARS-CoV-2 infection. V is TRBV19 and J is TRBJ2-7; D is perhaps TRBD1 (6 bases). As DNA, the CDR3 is TGTGCCAGTAGTATACGCGGACAGACCTACGAGCAGTACTTC. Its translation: CASSIRGQTYEQYF.